Below are 31 T cell receptor beta chains sequenced from a single sample in a study of OX40 agonist ivuxolimab in advanced cancers. Here immunoSEQ multiplex PCR was the method, and the copy in TCRdb shows in-frame clones only, minus some. There are tens of thousands of clones in the sample; 91% occur only once, and 15% to 20% lies in the top ten. Sample: CD4+ or CD8+ T cells sorted from blood, taken in a trial of the OX40 agonist ivuxolimab. These receptors were collected from an adult with an advanced solid tumor such as melanoma, head and neck, liver or kidney cancer.

A single count supports this clone. V usage is TRBV6-5 and J usage is TRBJ1-1; no clear D. The germline V and J ends were trimmed by 5 bases and 0 bases, with 13 bases remaining between them. Germline V gene sequence: CDR1 MNHEY, CDR2 SVGAGI. The CDR3 contains 15 residues. This CDR3 is CASSGRGLVNTEAFF. DNA of the CDR3: TGTGCCAGCAGTGGAAGAGGGTTGGTGAACACTGAAGCTTTCTTT.

As DNA, the CDR3 is TGTGCCAGCAGCTCTCAGGAATACAATGAGCAGTTCTTC. It is translated as CASSSQEYNEQFF. The chain carries TRBV7-9 and TRBJ2-1; D is unresolved. In germline, CDR1 is SEHNR, CDR2 FQNEAQ (reference sequence). The CDR3 extends over 13 amino acids. The germline V and J ends were trimmed by 4 bases and 4 bases, with 8 bases remaining between them. The variable domain in full, with the rest retrieved from reference TRBV7-9 and TRBJ2-1, is DTGVSQNPRHKITKRGQNVTFRCDPISEHNRLYWYRQTLGQGPEFLTYFQNEAQLEKSRLLSDRFSAERPKGSFSTLEIQRTEQGDSAMYLCASSSQEYNEQFFGPGTRLTVL.

This CDR3 is CASSQWSGSNTEAFF. In DNA, the CDR3 is TGCGCCAGCAGCCAATGGTCGGGATCGAACACTGAAGCTTTCTTT. The genes are TRBV4-1 and TRBJ1-1; no firm D call. The V gene lost 2 bases and the J gene lost 1 base, with 11 bases spanning the gap. The CDR3 has 15 residues. CDR1 and CDR2 (germline): MGHRA, YSYEKL.

The V gene is TRBV28, the J gene TRBJ1-1, with TRBD1 identical over 8 bases. Germline V gives CDR1 MDHEN, CDR2 SYDVKM. V lost 5 bases to trimming and J lost 6 bases; unmatched junction nucleotides: 2. The CDR3 contains 12 residues. The CDR3 DNA is TGTGCCAGCAGTCCGACAGGGGCTGAAGCTTTCTTT. Translation: CASSPTGAEAFF.

The chain carries TRBV19 and TRBJ2-3; 7 bases match TRBD2. The CDR3 sequence is 16 residues long. The ends lost 3 bases at V and 2 bases at J; junction bases unmatched: 8. CDR1 and CDR2 (germline): LNHDA, SQIVND (reference sequence). The CDR3 spells CASSISQRGYTDTQYF. The CDR3 DNA is TGTGCCAGTAGTATTTCTCAGCGGGGATACACAGATACGCAGTATTTT.

The chain couples TRBV4-1 to TRBJ2-2; D unclear. Germline values: CDR1 MGHRA, CDR2 YSYEKL. This CDR3 has 13 amino acids. Trimming cost V 5 bases and J 3 bases, with 7 bases left between them. The CDR3 DNA reads as TGCGCCAGCAGCGGGGTGTACACCGGGGAGCTGTTTTTT. Encoded protein: CASSGVYTGELFF.

V and J are TRBV10-1 and TRBJ2-3; no reliable D call. Trimming cost V 2 bases and J 1 base, with 13 bases left between them. The CDR3 has 16 residues. Germline values: CDR1 WNHNN, CDR2 SYGVQD (reference sequence). The CDR3 protein is CASSEGLFFGTDTQYF. The CDR3 bases are TGCGCCAGCAGTGAGGGGTTATTTTTCGGCACAGATACGCAGTATTTT.

V is TRBV11-2 and J is TRBJ2-5; D may be TRBD1 or TRBD2 (6 bases each). This CDR3 is 14 amino acids long. Trimming took 1 base from V and 4 from J, leaving 10 bases between them. The V gene's germline CDR1 is SGHAT and CDR2 FQNNGV. The CDR3: CASSLGGGPETQYF. The CDR3 DNA reads as TGTGCCAGCAGCTTAGGAGGGGGGCCAGAGACCCAGTACTTC.

This chain uses TRBV29-1 with TRBJ2-2; D is unresolved. CDR3 length: 11 residues. The V end lost 3 bases, the J end lost 6 bases, and 5 bases lay between the germline ends. The V gene's germline CDR1 is SQVTM and CDR2 ANQGSEA. The CDR3 loop reads CSVEGSGELFF. The CDR3 region has the DNA TGCAGCGTTGAGGGGTCCGGGGAGCTGTTTTTT.

V usage is TRBV5-1 and J usage is TRBJ2-3; D uncertain. CDR3 size: 15 residues. Trimming pared 0 bases from V and 0 bases from J, leaving 8 bases between. Looked up from germline, CDR1 is SGHRS and CDR2 is YFSETQ. The CDR3 region is CASSLAAQSTDTQYF. The CDR3 nucleotides are TGCGCCAGCAGCTTGGCAGCGCAAAGCACAGATACGCAGTATTTT.

The chain links TRBV19 to TRBJ1-1; D unresolved. This CDR3 comprises 15 residues. The V end was cut by 6 bases, the J end by 1 base, with 15 bases between. Germline CDR1 is LNHDA and CDR2 is SQIVND (reference sequence). The CDR3 DNA is TGTGCCAGTAGCCCACCACCCGGCCGGAACACTGAAGCTTTCTTT. Its translation: CASSPPPGRNTEAFF. The full variable domain, completed using reference TRBV19 and TRBJ1-1, is DGGITQSPKYLFRKEGQNVTLSCEQNLNHDAMYWYRQDPGQGLRLIYYSQIVNDFQKGDIAEGYSVSREKKESFPLTVTSAQKNPTAFYLCASSPPPGRNTEAFFGQGTRLTVV.

The chain uses TRBV23-1 and TRBJ1-1, with TRBD1 as a possible D gene (5 bases). TRBV23-1 is an ORF, and what it does is uncertain. V dropped 0 bases and J dropped 2 bases, with 7 bases sitting between them. This CDR3 comprises 14 residues. This CDR3 reads CASSQSDTNTEAFF. CDR3 coding DNA: TGCGCCAGCAGTCAATCGGACACAAACACTGAAGCTTTCTTT.

The chain employs TRBV11-2 and TRBJ1-2, with TRBD1 identical over 7 bases. V trimming: 5 bases; J trimming: 0 bases; junction bases outside the gene matches: 6. The germline V gene encodes CDR1 SGHAT and CDR2 FQNNGV. This CDR3 comprises 15 residues. CDR3 protein: CASSPHRGANYGYTF. CDR3 in DNA: TGTGCCAGCAGCCCCCACAGGGGCGCTAACTATGGCTACACCTTC.

The rearrangement uses TRBV5-8 and TRBJ1-6; a possible D gene is TRBD1 (5 bases). The CDR3 consists of 16 residues. The germline V gene encodes CDR1 SGHTS and CDR2 YDEGEE. The V and J ends lost 4 bases and 7 bases respectively, with 18 bases between them. Written as DNA, the CDR3 is TGTGCCAGCAGCCCCCAGGGAGTGTTGGGAAATTCACCCCTCCACTTT. This translates into CASSPQGVLGNSPLHF. The variable domain in full, with the rest retrieved from reference TRBV5-8 and TRBJ1-6, is EAGVTQSPTHLIKTRGQQATLRCSPISGHTSVYWYQQALGLGLQFLLWYDEGEERNRGNFPPRFSGRQFPNYSSELNVNALELEDSALYLCASSPQGVLGNSPLHFGNGTRLTVT.

J is TRBJ2-7 and V is TRBV9; 9 bases are a match to TRBD2. The CDR3 has 15 residues. The junction had 7 bases not matched to a gene; V was cut back by 4 bases and J by 2 bases. Germline CDR1 SGDLS, CDR2 YYNGEE. CDR3 loop: CASSLGSGGPYEQYF. DNA of the CDR3: TGTGCCAGCAGCCTTGGTAGCGGGGGCCCCTACGAGCAGTACTTC.

The V gene is TRBV30, the J gene TRBJ2-7; D is unresolved. This CDR3 region has 15 residues. Germline CDR1 reads GTSNPN; CDR2 reads SVGIG (reference sequence). V gave up 4 bases and J gave up 0 bases, with 16 bases separating them. CDR3 loop: CAWNPALSSSYEQYF. CDR3 bases: TGTGCCTGGAACCCTGCACTGTCTAGCTCCTACGAGCAGTACTTC.

The chain carries TRBV7-9 and TRBJ2-2; the D gene is possibly TRBD1 (5 bases). In germline, CDR1 is SEHNR, CDR2 FQNEAQ (reference sequence). V lost 5 bases and J 1 base, leaving 11 bases between the germline ends. This CDR3 contains 15 residues. The chain's CDR3 is CASSHLTENTGELFF. Here the CDR3 DNA reads TGTGCCAGCAGCCATCTGACAGAGAACACCGGGGAGCTGTTTTTT.

The chain has TRBV29-1 and TRBJ1-2; D gene uncertain. This CDR3 has 15 residues. V lost 5 bases and J lost 0, with 16 bases in between. Germline lookup yields CDR1 SQVTM and CDR2 ANQGSEA. The CDR3: CSVLHDRLPNYGYTF. DNA of the CDR3: TGCAGCGTTCTTCATGACCGGTTACCTAACTATGGCTACACCTTC. Full variable domain (remainder filled in from reference TRBV29-1 and TRBJ1-2): SAVISQKPSRDICQRGTSLTIQCQVDSQVTMMFWYRQQPGQSLTLIATANQGSEATYESGFVIDKFPISRPNLTFSTLTVSNMSPEDSSIYLCSVLHDRLPNYGYTFGSGTRLTVV.

The rearrangement links TRBV27 to TRBJ2-7, with 9 bases matching TRBD1. Germline CDR1 reads MNHEY; CDR2 reads SMNVEV (reference sequence). This CDR3 region has 14 residues. The V gene end was trimmed by 5 bases and the J gene end by 3 bases; junction bases not matched to a gene: 5. The CDR3 sequence is CASSPGTGHYEQYF. The CDR3 DNA reads TGTGCCAGCAGTCCCGGGACAGGGCACTACGAGCAGTACTTC.

This chain joins TRBV19 and TRBJ2-1, with D unclear. The CDR3 is made up of 13 amino acids. Trimming cost V 7 bases and J 1 base, with 8 bases left between them. The germline V gene encodes CDR1 LNHDA and CDR2 SQIVND (reference sequence). The CDR3 DNA follows: TGTGCCAGTAACCCCGGATCCTACAATGAGCAGTTCTTC. Its translation: CASNPGSYNEQFF.

V is TRBV27 and J is TRBJ2-2, with D unresolved. The germline V and J ends were trimmed by 3 bases and 6 bases, with 11 bases remaining between them. Germline CDR1 reads MNHEY; CDR2 reads SMNVEV (reference sequence). This CDR3 contains 14 residues. The CDR3 is CASSLGSSPGELFF. CDR3 bases: TGTGCCAGCAGTTTGGGCAGTAGTCCCGGGGAGCTGTTTTTT.

V gene TRBV13 combines with J gene TRBJ1-6, with D possibly being TRBD1 (5 bases). CDR1 is PRHDT, CDR2 FYEKMQ, per germline (reference sequence). The CDR3 is made up of 14 amino acids. V was pared by 0 bases and J by 9 bases, with 9 bases between. Written as DNA, the CDR3 is TGTGCCAGCAGCTTAGGCCGGGGGATTTCACCCCTCCACTTT. Its translation is CASSLGRGISPLHF.

The chain uses TRBV28 and TRBJ1-4, with TRBD1 matching over 10 bases. The germline CDR1 and CDR2 sequences are MDHEN and SYDVKM. The CDR3 sequence is 17 residues long. The V and J ends lost 2 bases and 6 bases, in that order; junction bases with no gene match: 9. This CDR3 reads CASSLDGTGVDYEKLFF. CDR3 coding DNA: TGTGCCAGCAGTTTAGACGGGACAGGGGTCGACTATGAAAAACTGTTTTTT.

The rearrangement uses TRBV7-9 and TRBJ1-3, with D unresolved. Germline V CDR1 and CDR2: SEHNR, FQNEAQ (reference sequence). The germline V and J ends were trimmed by 1 base and 0 bases, with 10 bases remaining between them. This CDR3 has 16 residues. The CDR3 bases are TGTGCCAGCAGCTTAGGGACGGCCTTCTCTGGAAACACCATATATTTT. This codes for CASSLGTAFSGNTIYF.

The chain joins TRBV7-2 to TRBJ2-5; D remains ambiguous. CDR1 is SGHTA, CDR2 FQGNSA, per germline. There are 14 residues in the CDR3. Trimming stripped 5 bases from V and 7 bases from J, with 17 bases between. The CDR3 is CASSPPPSWGTQYF. CDR3 DNA sequence: TGTGCCAGCAGCCCCCCGCCGAGCTGGGGGACCCAGTACTTC.

CDR3 sequence reads: CASSYRTQLADNEQFF. In DNA, the CDR3 is TGTGCCAGCAGCTATCGGACTCAGCTGGCCGACAATGAGCAGTTCTTC. The chain is built from TRBV14 and TRBJ2-1; D is possibly TRBD2 (5 bases). V was trimmed by 5 bases and J by 5 bases, leaving 19 bases between them. This CDR3 is built from 16 residues. The V gene's germline CDR1 is SGHDN and CDR2 FVKESK.

CDR3 amino acids: CASSSTVQGANTEAFF. The CDR3 nucleotides read TGTGCCAGCAGCTCAACGGTACAGGGAGCGAACACTGAAGCTTTCTTT. The V and J genes are TRBV5-6 and TRBJ1-1; TRBD1 might be the D (6 bases). Germline values: CDR1 SGHDT, CDR2 YYEEEE. This CDR3 region has 16 residues. Trimming took 3 bases from V and 1 from J, leaving 16 bases between them.

The genes are TRBV19 and TRBJ1-5, with 10 bases fitting TRBD1. CDR1 and CDR2 (germline): LNHDA, SQIVND (reference sequence). The CDR3 sequence is 16 residues long. V lost 3 bases to trimming and J lost 5 bases; unmatched junction nucleotides: 7. This CDR3 reads CASSILAGQGDQPQHF. The DNA of the CDR3 is TGTGCCAGTAGTATCCTGGCCGGACAGGGGGATCAGCCCCAGCATTTT. The full variable domain, with the rest looked up from reference TRBV19 and TRBJ1-5, is DGGITQSPKYLFRKEGQNVTLSCEQNLNHDAMYWYRQDPGQGLRLIYYSQIVNDFQKGDIAEGYSVSREKKESFPLTVTSAQKNPTAFYLCASSILAGQGDQPQHFGDGTRLSIL.

V is TRBV11-3 and J is TRBJ2-3, with TRBD1 matching 7 bases. V gave up 1 base and J gave up 2 bases; unmatched junction bases: 3. Germline V gene lookup returns CDR1 SGHNT and CDR2 YENEEA. The CDR3 runs 15 residues. CDR3 sequence reads: CASSLGGTVTDTQYF. Written as DNA, the CDR3 is TGTGCCAGCAGCTTAGGGGGGACAGTCACAGATACGCAGTATTTT.

The gene calls are TRBV27 and TRBJ1-3, with D possibly being TRBD1 (5 bases). Germline CDR1 reads MNHEY; CDR2 reads SMNVEV (reference sequence). This CDR3 is 16 amino acids long. The V gene lost 5 bases and the J gene lost 4 bases, with 18 bases spanning the gap. The CDR3 is CASSPDSLGLGNTIYF. The CDR3 DNA is TGTGCCAGCAGTCCCGACAGTCTCGGGCTCGGAAACACCATATATTTT.

The count of this clone is one. The chain uses TRBV19 and TRBJ1-5; possibly TRBD1 for D (5 bases). This CDR3 region has 12 residues. Per the germline V gene, CDR1 is LNHDA and CDR2 is SQIVND (reference sequence). V dropped 6 bases and J dropped 6 bases, with 9 bases sitting between them. The CDR3 sequence: CASRTGGQPQHF. Here the CDR3 DNA reads TGTGCCAGTAGAACCGGGGGTCAGCCCCAGCATTTT.